Only a few counts were recorded for the clone carrying this T cell receptor (beta chain). Its antigen is undetermined. At one end, the junction sequence differs from germline, possibly due to a read error. This sample is drawn from a study of response to subunit inactivated influenza vaccine. General study results and limits: After each seasonal influenza vaccination, few new T cells are recruited, the authors suggested.

TCRdb re-called the RT-PCR reads with MiXCR, one entry per CDR3 protein. The repertoire holds 650,000 to 850,000 distinct CDR3 sequences, with approximately 13% as singletons. The CDR3 length is 15 residues. Germline V gene data show CDR1 as SNHLY and CDR2 as FYNNEI. The starting material was PBMCs from blood, obtained 14 to 15 days before vaccination. This clonotype originated in a man aged 50 or older who received an inactivated influenza vaccine. The chain combines TRBV2 with TRBJ1-6, with TRBD1 as a possible D gene (6 bases). CDR3 residues: CASRSFGGYHSPLHF. DNA of the CDR3: TGTGCCAGCAGGTCATTCGGGGGCTATCATTCACCCCTCCACTTT. Full variable domain (remainder filled in from reference TRBV2 and TRBJ1-6): EPEVTQTPSHQVTQMGQEVILRCVPISNHLYFYWYRQILGQKVEFLVSFYNNEISEKSEIFDDQFSVERPDGSNFTLKIRSTKLEDSAMYFCASRSFGGYHSPLHFGNGTRLTVT.